The 27 T cell receptor beta chains presented below share a single source sample, sequenced in a study of blood T cell repertoires in COVID-19. Sequencing was performed with immunoSEQ multiplex PCR; in TCRdb, only in-frame clones are kept and a portion is missing. The table lists about 200,000 clones, more than 75% of them singletons. The sample was PBMCs or T cells enriched from blood (not recorded which). The receptors were gathered from a man between 40 and 49 years old with acute COVID-19.

The genes are TRBV27 and TRBJ2-1; TRBD1 matches at 8 bases. V lost 6 bases to trimming and J lost 1 base; unmatched junction nucleotides: 2. The germline CDR1 and CDR2 sequences are MNHEY and SMNVEV (reference sequence). The CDR3 is 14 residues long. In DNA form, the CDR3 reads TGTGCCAGCAGACGGGACAGGTCCTACAATGAGCAGTTCTTC. Protein product: CASRRDRSYNEQFF.

The chain joins TRBV7-2 to TRBJ2-7; 8 bases map to TRBD2. With V trimmed by 1 base and J by 5 bases, 7 bases remained unmatched. There are 15 residues in the CDR3. Looked up from germline, CDR1 is SGHTA and CDR2 is FQGNSA. The CDR3 here is CASSLGAGDLNEQYF. The CDR3 DNA reads TGTGCCAGCAGCTTAGGAGCGGGAGACCTTAACGAGCAGTACTTC.

The V and J genes are TRBV19 and TRBJ2-1, with 9 bases that match TRBD2. Losses at the gene ends were 7 bases for V and 7 bases for J; bases not matched to a gene: 14. CDR3 length equals 16 residues. Germline-derived CDR1 and CDR2 are LNHDA and SQIVND (reference sequence). Here the CDR3 reads CASTPLAGWEGNEQFF. CDR3 nucleotide sequence: TGTGCCAGTACCCCCCTAGCGGGATGGGAGGGTAATGAGCAGTTCTTC.

This clone was seen only a few times. This chain connects TRBV25-1 to TRBJ2-1, with D unclear. V shed 0 bases and J shed 7 bases, with 13 bases lying between them. CDR3 length equals 15 residues. CDR1 MGHDK and CDR2 SYGVNS come from the germline V gene. The CDR3 DNA reads as TGTGCCAGCAGTGAATATTCCGCCGCGAGGAATGAGCAGTTCTTC. Its protein is CASSEYSAARNEQFF. The full variable domain, its missing parts supplied by reference TRBV25-1 and TRBJ2-1, is EADIYQTPRYLVIGTGKKITLECSQTMGHDKMYWYQQDPGMELHLIHYSYGVNSTEKGDLSSESTVSRIRTEHFPLTLESARPSHTSQYLCASSEYSAARNEQFFGPGTRLTVL.

The chain links TRBV5-8 to TRBJ2-4; TRBD1 matches 9 bases. Per the germline V gene, CDR1 is SGHTS and CDR2 is YDEGEE. Trimming at V came to 5 bases and at J to 9 bases, leaving 6 bases not matched to a gene. This CDR3 comprises 13 residues. DNA of the CDR3: TGTGCCAGCAGGATGACAGGGGGAGGCATTCAGTACTTC. Amino acids: CASRMTGGGIQYF.

The V gene is TRBV4-1, the J gene TRBJ1-2; 10 bases agree with TRBD1. With V trimmed by 0 bases and J by 5 bases, 9 bases remained unmatched. Germline lookup yields CDR1 MGHRA and CDR2 YSYEKL. This CDR3 is 17 amino acids long. CDR3 bases: TGCGCCAGCAGCCAAGAGCTCGGACAGGGGGGTTTTTATGGCTACACCTTC. It codes for CASSQELGQGGFYGYTF.

The chain is built from TRBV7-9 and TRBJ1-2; D ambiguous. The ends were cut back, 8 bases at V and 0 bases at J, with 7 bases in the middle. The CDR3 covers 12 residues. Germline V lookup: CDR1 SEHNR, CDR2 FQNEAQ (reference sequence). CDR3 loop: CASGQANYGYTF. As DNA, the CDR3 is TGTGCCAGCGGGCAAGCTAACTATGGCTACACCTTC.

The rearrangement links TRBV5-1 to TRBJ2-3, with D perhaps TRBD2 (5 bases). The CDR3 has 12 amino acids. Trimming stripped 4 bases from V and 4 bases from J, with 7 bases between. CDR1 is SGHRS and CDR2 is YFSETQ in the germline V gene. Here the CDR3 DNA reads TGCGCCAGCAGCGATAGCGCAGATACGCAGTATTTT. Translated: CASSDSADTQYF. Looking up the rest from reference TRBV5-1 and TRBJ2-3 gives the full variable domain: KAGVTQTPRYLIKTRGQQVTLSCSPISGHRSVSWYQQTPGQGLQFLFEYFSETQRNKGNFPGRFSGRQFSNSRSEMNVSTLELGDSALYLCASSDSADTQYFGPGTRLTVL.

This chain uses TRBV6-5 with TRBJ2-1, with 7 bases that match TRBD1. The V and J ends lost 8 bases and 0 bases, in that order; junction bases with no gene match: 4. The CDR3 has 14 residues. CDR1 MNHEY and CDR2 SVGAGI come from the germline V gene. This CDR3 is CASLDRSSYNEQFF. The CDR3 region has the DNA TGTGCCAGCTTGGACAGGAGCTCCTACAATGAGCAGTTCTTC.

The V and J genes are TRBV28 and TRBJ1-1; no firm D call. CDR1 is MDHEN and CDR2 is SYDVKM in the germline V gene. The CDR3 extends over 14 amino acids. The ends were cut back, 3 bases at V and 5 bases at J, with 13 bases in the middle. CDR3 loop: CASSLRIPGTEAFF. The CDR3 bases are TGTGCCAGCAGTTTGAGGATCCCTGGGACTGAAGCTTTCTTT.

The chain links TRBV3-1 (or the pseudogene TRBV3-2) to TRBJ1-1; the D is unclear. The CDR3 length is 15 residues. With 1 base removed from V and 1 base from J, the gap between germline ends came to 10 bases. Germline V CDR1 and CDR2: LGHDT, YNNKEL (reference sequence). The CDR3 sequence: CASSQVGNSNTEAFF. The CDR3 nucleotides are TGTGCCAGCAGCCAAGTCGGGAACTCGAACACTGAAGCTTTCTTT.

The chain links TRBV7-9 to TRBJ2-2; 9 bases align to TRBD2. V was pared by 5 bases and J by 8 bases, with 9 bases of the junction left unmatched. From germline, CDR1 is SEHNR and CDR2 FQNEAQ (reference sequence). The CDR3 loop spans 15 amino acids. CDR3 residues: CASSISGSFYGELFF. CDR3 nucleotides: TGTGCCAGCAGCATTAGCGGGAGTTTTTATGGGGAGCTGTTTTTT.

This clone has more than one count but fewer than ten. The CDR3 region is CASRGDISTDTQYF. The CDR3 region has the DNA TGTGCCAGCAGGGGGGACATTAGCACAGATACGCAGTATTTT. V and J are TRBV7-9 and TRBJ2-3, with D possibly TRBD1 on 6 matching bases. CDR3 length equals 14 residues. CDR1 is SEHNR, CDR2 FQNEAQ, per germline (reference sequence). The V and J ends lost 6 bases and 0 bases respectively, with 10 bases between them.

V usage is TRBV27 and J usage is TRBJ1-2; D not resolved. Per germline, CDR1 MNHEY and CDR2 SMNVEV (reference sequence). Deletions cut 6 bases from V and 0 bases from J, with 8 bases between. The CDR3 runs to 13 residues. CDR3 loop: CASSPLANYGYTF. CDR3 coding DNA: TGTGCCAGCAGCCCCCTAGCTAACTATGGCTACACCTTC.

The chain combines TRBV15 with TRBJ2-6; 8 bases are a match to TRBD2. CDR3 length: 16 residues. Germline trimming cut 5 bases from V and 1 base from J; bases unmatched to any gene: 4. The germline CDR1 and CDR2 sequences are LNHNV and YYDKDF (reference sequence). The CDR3 loop reads CATSPGGASGANVLTF. Here the CDR3 DNA reads TGTGCCACCAGCCCGGGGGGGGCTTCTGGGGCCAACGTCCTGACTTTC.

The chain's CDR3 is CAWGDRSRGTIYF. The CDR3 nucleotides are TGTGCCTGGGGTGACAGGTCCAGGGGGACCATATATTTT. The chain links TRBV30 to TRBJ1-3; 7 nucleotides agree with TRBD1. This CDR3 is 13 amino acids long. Germline CDR1 and CDR2: GTSNPN and SVGIG (reference sequence). V lost 5 bases and J lost 10; bases outside the gene matches: 11.

The chain uses TRBV2 and TRBJ1-1; 10 positions match TRBD1. V was pared by 8 bases and J by 1 base, with 7 bases of the junction left unmatched. Germline CDR1 is SNHLY and CDR2 is FYNNEI. CDR3 length: 15 amino acids. DNA of the CDR3: TGTGCCAGCGCGACAGGGGGCGCAAAGAACACTGAAGCTTTCTTT. Translating it yields CASATGGAKNTEAFF.

The chain joins TRBV28 to TRBJ1-1, with TRBD1 as a possible D gene (5 bases). Germline V gives CDR1 MDHEN, CDR2 SYDVKM. The CDR3 runs 13 residues. V gave up 1 base and J gave up 4 bases, with 7 bases separating them. The CDR3 sequence: CASSLSGPTEAFF. The CDR3 coding sequence is TGTGCCAGCAGTTTATCAGGGCCCACTGAAGCTTTCTTT.

The chain links TRBV6-5 to TRBJ2-4, with a weak D call TRBD1 (5 bases). Germline CDR1 and CDR2: MNHEY and SVGAGI. The CDR3 contains 11 residues. With 6 bases removed from V and 15 bases from J, the gap between germline ends came to 15 bases. The CDR3 spells CASRDPGFPYF. CDR3 bases: TGTGCCAGCAGGGATCCAGGGTTTCCGTACTTC.

The chain uses TRBV5-1 and TRBJ1-1; 7 nucleotides match TRBD1. V was clipped by 3 bases and J by 6 bases; unmatched bases: 5. This CDR3 is 13 amino acids long. Looked up from germline, CDR1 is SGHRS and CDR2 is YFSETQ. This chain's CDR3 is CASSSDRFSEAFF. The CDR3 bases are TGCGCCAGCAGCTCGGACAGGTTTTCTGAAGCTTTCTTT.

The V gene is TRBV5-1, the J gene TRBJ1-5, with D perhaps TRBD1 (6 bases). The V and J ends lost 3 bases and 4 bases respectively, with 11 bases between them. Germline CDR1 SGHRS, CDR2 YFSETQ. This CDR3 region has 14 residues. The CDR3 loop is CASSYGTSNQPQHF. The CDR3 DNA sequence: TGCGCCAGCAGCTATGGGACATCGAATCAGCCCCAGCATTTT. The full variable domain, in which reference TRBV5-1 and TRBJ1-5 provide the parts outside the CDR3, is KAGVTQTPRYLIKTRGQQVTLSCSPISGHRSVSWYQQTPGQGLQFLFEYFSETQRNKGNFPGRFSGRQFSNSRSEMNVSTLELGDSALYLCASSYGTSNQPQHFGDGTRLSIL.

The chain combines TRBV25-1 with TRBJ2-3, with 8 bases lining up with TRBD1. The V segment lost 6 bases and the J segment 1 base; nucleotides outside the gene matches: 15. The CDR3 covers 18 residues. CDR1 and CDR2 from the germline V gene are MGHDK and SYGVNS. The CDR3 sequence is CASRKDRGGLMRTDTQYF. In DNA, the CDR3 is TGTGCCAGCAGGAAAGACAGGGGAGGTCTCATGCGCACAGATACGCAGTATTTT.

The chain uses TRBV2 and TRBJ1-4, with 8 bases lining up with TRBD1. Germline-derived CDR1 and CDR2 are SNHLY and FYNNEI. With 4 bases clipped from V and 8 bases from J, the junction kept 6 bases outside the gene matches. The CDR3 length is 14 residues. The CDR3 region is CASSARDRPEKLFF. Here the CDR3 DNA reads TGTGCCAGCAGTGCCCGGGACAGGCCAGAAAAACTGTTTTTT.

The chain carries TRBV19 and TRBJ1-3; TRBD1 matches 8 bases. This CDR3 region has 16 residues. Trimming removed 5 bases from V and 0 bases from J; junction bases left unmatched: 6. Germline V gives CDR1 LNHDA, CDR2 SQIVND (reference sequence). CDR3 loop: CASSEGQANSGNTIYF. The CDR3 DNA reads TGTGCCAGTAGTGAGGGACAGGCCAACTCTGGAAACACCATATATTTT.

This chain links TRBV29-1 with TRBJ1-5, with D perhaps TRBD1 (5 bases). Trimming cost V 0 bases and J 5 bases, with 8 bases left between them. This CDR3 comprises 13 residues. Germline CDR1 SQVTM, CDR2 ANQGSEA. The CDR3 loop reads CSVEDGGDQPQHF. The CDR3 nucleotides are TGCAGCGTTGAAGACGGGGGTGATCAGCCCCAGCATTTT.

The chain recombines TRBV3-1 (or the pseudogene TRBV3-2) with TRBJ2-3; TRBD2 is a possible D gene (5 bases). The CDR3 spans 15 residues. V was shortened by 4 bases and J by 10 bases, with 21 bases between the two germline ends. CDR1 is LGHDT, CDR2 YNNKEL, per germline (reference sequence). CDR3 amino acids: CASSRGTGSGPAQYF. Written as DNA, the CDR3 is TGTGCCAGCAGCCGAGGAACGGGAAGTGGGCCCGCGCAGTATTTT.

The chain carries TRBV30 and TRBJ1-1; maybe TRBD1 (5 bases). The germline gives CDR1 GTSNPN, CDR2 SVGIG (reference sequence). Deletions cut 6 bases from V and 8 bases from J, with 10 bases between. The CDR3 sequence is 10 residues long. The CDR3 sequence: CACGHFEAFF. CDR3 bases: TGTGCCTGCGGACACTTCGAAGCTTTCTTT. Variable domain in full (rest from reference TRBV30 and TRBJ1-1): SQTIHQWPATLVQPVGSPLSLECTVEGTSNPNLYWYRQAAGRGLQLLFYSVGIGQISSEVPQNLSASRPQDRQFILSSKKLLLSDSGFYLCACGHFEAFFGQGTRLTVV.